A single sample is the source of the 20 T cell receptor beta chains below, sequenced in a study of T-cell reconstitution after alpha-beta-depleted transplantation in children. Unique molecular identifiers were built into the TCRbeta library. Via MiXCR, TCRdb re-called the PCR reads, giving one row per CDR3 protein. Of about 610,000 distinct CDR3 sequences listed, 25% to 30% are singletons. This material consisted of PBMCs, taken before TCRalphabeta/CD19-depleted stem cell transplant. These receptors were collected from a boy in the first two years of life with Wiskott-Aldrich syndrome, due to receive a stem cell transplant.

The V call is TRBV4-1, the J call TRBJ1-5; 9 nucleotides line up with TRBD1. V trimming: 4 bases; J trimming: 7 bases; junction bases outside the gene matches: 8. This CDR3 spans 15 amino acids. Germline assignment: CDR1 MGHRA and CDR2 YSYEKL. The CDR3 loop is CASSPQWTGDQPQHF. The CDR3 DNA follows: TGCGCCAGCAGCCCCCAGTGGACAGGGGACCAGCCCCAGCATTTT.

This clonotype appeared a few times. The chain recombines TRBV20-1 with TRBJ2-2; the match to TRBD2 covers 9 bases. Per germline, CDR1 DFQATT and CDR2 SNEGSKA (reference sequence). Trimming cost V 0 bases and J 4 bases; bases outside gene matches: 9. The CDR3 has 17 residues. In DNA, the CDR3 is TGCAGTGCTAGAGACGTCGCGGGAGGGTCCCCCACCGGGGAGCTGTTTTTT. This codes for CSARDVAGGSPTGELFF.

The V and J genes are TRBV25-1 and TRBJ2-5; unclear D gene. CDR1 is MGHDK and CDR2 is SYGVNS in the germline V gene. Trimming removed 3 bases from V and 4 bases from J, with 12 bases in between. CDR3 length equals 14 residues. CDR3 loop: CASSDRLGRETQYF. The CDR3 bases are TGTGCCAGCAGTGATAGGCTTGGTAGAGAGACCCAGTACTTC. The entire variable domain, with the rest obtained from reference TRBV25-1 and TRBJ2-5, is as follows: EADIYQTPRYLVIGTGKKITLECSQTMGHDKMYWYQQDPGMELHLIHYSYGVNSTEKGDLSSESTVSRIRTEHFPLTLESARPSHTSQYLCASSDRLGRETQYFGPGTRLLVL.

This sequence joins TRBV10-3 and TRBJ2-2; D uncertain. The ends were cut back, 4 bases at V and 3 bases at J, with 9 bases in the middle. The germline gives CDR1 ENHRY, CDR2 SYGVKD. This CDR3 is 14 amino acids long. The CDR3 loop is CAISGLSDTGELFF. In DNA form, the CDR3 reads TGTGCCATCAGTGGCTTATCGGACACCGGGGAGCTGTTTTTT.

The CDR3 coding sequence is TGTGCCAGCAGCTCCGGACTAGCTTGGGGCCAAGAGACCCAGTACTTC. Translated, it gives CASSSGLAWGQETQYF. This chain connects TRBV7-9 to TRBJ2-5; 8 positions agree with TRBD2. V shed 4 bases and J 1 base; nucleotides not matched to a gene: 8. The CDR3 spans 16 residues. Germline V gene sequence: CDR1 SEHNR, CDR2 FQNEAQ (reference sequence).

The chain recombines TRBV5-1 with TRBJ2-1; D not certain. CDR1 is SGHRS and CDR2 is YFSETQ in the germline V gene. Trimming stripped 2 bases from V and 9 bases from J, with 6 bases between. The CDR3 runs 11 residues. The DNA of the CDR3 is TGCGCCAGCAGCTTCGTGAGTGAGCAGTTCTTC. It is translated as CASSFVSEQFF.

This clonotype was recorded at least ten times. One end of the junction varies from germline; a read error may be responsible. V gene TRBV5-1 combines with J gene TRBJ2-5; D is ambiguous. The germline V gene encodes CDR1 SGHRS and CDR2 YFSETQ. This CDR3 is built from 11 residues. The CDR3 DNA sequence: TGTGCCAGCAGGTCCCAGGAGACCCAGTACTTC. It translates to CASRSQETQYF. Drawing the rest from reference TRBV5-1 and TRBJ2-5, the complete variable domain is KAGVTQTPRYLIKTRGQQVTLSCSPISGHRSVSWYQQTPGQGLQFLFEYFSETQRNKGNFPGRFSGRQFSNSRSEMNVSTLELGDSALYLCASRSQETQYFGPGTRLLVL.

For the CDR3, the DNA is TGCGCCAGCAGCTTGGAGGCTAGCGGGAGGAGGCAATCCTACAATGAGCAGTTCTTC. Translated: CASSLEASGRRQSYNEQFF. The chain carries TRBV5-1 and TRBJ2-1; 11 bases match TRBD2. This CDR3 is built from 19 residues. Germline CDR1 is SGHRS and CDR2 is YFSETQ. V was pared by 0 bases and J by 1 base, with 9 bases of the junction left unmatched. The full variable domain, completed using reference TRBV5-1 and TRBJ2-1, is KAGVTQTPRYLIKTRGQQVTLSCSPISGHRSVSWYQQTPGQGLQFLFEYFSETQRNKGNFPGRFSGRQFSNSRSEMNVSTLELGDSALYLCASSLEASGRRQSYNEQFFGPGTRLTVL.

This chain uses TRBV25-1 with TRBJ1-3; no reliable D call. V lost 1 base, J lost 0 bases, and 4 bases lay in between. CDR3 length equals 14 residues. In germline, CDR1 is MGHDK, CDR2 SYGVNS. CDR3: CASSEFGSGNTIYF. The DNA for the CDR3 is TGTGCCAGCAGTGAATTTGGCTCTGGAAACACCATATATTTT.

The chain joins TRBV20-1 to TRBJ1-5, with TRBD1 as a possible D gene (5 bases). Germline values: CDR1 DFQATT, CDR2 SNEGSKA (reference sequence). The CDR3 has 18 amino acids. Trimming pared 3 bases from V and 0 bases from J, leaving 21 bases between. CDR3 sequence reads: CSARIWEPGPISNQPQHF. Written as DNA, the CDR3 is TGCAGTGCTAGGATCTGGGAACCGGGACCCATTAGCAATCAGCCCCAGCATTTT.

This clonotype came up a few times. This chain links TRBV10-2 with TRBJ2-2; D could derive from TRBD1 or TRBD2 (5 bases each). V was trimmed by 4 bases and J by 0 bases, leaving 18 bases between them. This CDR3 spans 18 amino acids. Germline CDR1 reads WSHSY; CDR2 reads SAAADI. This chain's CDR3 is CASSVLGTPGANTGELFF. The CDR3, as DNA: TGCGCCAGCAGTGTTCTTGGGACCCCCGGCGCGAACACCGGGGAGCTGTTTTTT.

The V and J genes are TRBV4-2 and TRBJ2-1; 9 bases line up with TRBD2. Germline CDR1 is LGHNA and CDR2 is YNFKEQ. V shed 3 bases, J shed 9 bases, and the junction held 9 bases outside the gene matches. CDR3 size: 15 residues. The CDR3 here is CASSQWREGFSEQFF. The CDR3, as DNA: TGTGCCAGCAGCCAGTGGCGGGAGGGGTTCAGTGAGCAGTTCTTC.

J is TRBJ2-5 and V is TRBV2; no firm D call. Germline-derived CDR1 and CDR2 are SNHLY and FYNNEI. CDR3 length equals 13 residues. V was clipped by 3 bases and J by 4 bases, with 9 bases between them. CDR3 sequence: CASSELMGETQYF. CDR3 nucleotide sequence: TGTGCCAGCAGTGAGTTGATGGGAGAGACCCAGTACTTC.

With respect to this clonotype: Compared with germline, one end of the junction differs, possibly owing to a read error. The chain is built from TRBV29-1 and TRBJ2-3; 13 bases agree with TRBD2. CDR1 is SQVTM and CDR2 is ANQGSEA in the germline V gene. The CDR3 is 13 residues long. The CDR3: CSGGTSGADTHYF. The CDR3, as DNA: TGCAGCGGCGGGACTAGCGGGGCAGATACGCACTATTTT.

The V gene is TRBV20-1, the J gene TRBJ2-1; 8 nucleotides align to TRBD2. Germline V gives CDR1 DFQATT, CDR2 SNEGSKA (reference sequence). The CDR3 consists of 15 residues. V gave up 1 base and J gave up 8 bases; unmatched junction bases: 10. In DNA form, the CDR3 reads TGCAGTGCTAGAGTCGGGAGGGCCTTTTCGCATGAGCAGTTCTTC. Encoded protein: CSARVGRAFSHEQFF.

This clonotype showed up just a few times. The V gene is TRBV18, the J gene TRBJ2-1, with D perhaps matching TRBD1 (6 bases). There are 15 residues in the CDR3. Germline loops: CDR1 KGHSH, CDR2 LQKENI. Trimming cost V 8 bases and J 6 bases, with 20 bases left between them. The CDR3 bases are TGTGCCAGCAACCGGGCGCCGCAAGGGGGCAATGAGCAGTTCTTC. Its translation: CASNRAPQGGNEQFF. The full variable domain, completed using reference TRBV18 and TRBJ2-1, is NAGVMQNPRHLVRRRGQEARLRCSPMKGHSHVYWYRQLPEEGLKFMVYLQKENIIDESGMPKERFSAEFPKEGPSILRIQQVVRGDSAAYFCASNRAPQGGNEQFFGPGTRLTVL.

This chain uses TRBV29-1 with TRBJ2-7, with D possibly matching TRBD1 (6 bases). CDR1 and CDR2 (germline): SQVTM, ANQGSEA. V was pared by 5 bases and J by 0 bases, with 14 bases between. The CDR3 loop spans 14 amino acids. CDR3 sequence: CSVQGGVDSYEQYF. The CDR3 DNA is TGCAGCGTTCAAGGGGGAGTAGACTCCTACGAGCAGTACTTC.

This rearrangement joins TRBV5-4 to TRBJ2-3, with a weak D call TRBD2 (6 bases). The V end lost 4 bases, the J end lost 3 bases, and 18 bases lay between the germline ends. CDR1 and CDR2 (germline): SGHNT, YYREEE (reference sequence). The CDR3 has 16 residues. CDR3 DNA sequence: TGTGCCAGCAGCCCTCCAGGAGGGAGAAGAACAGATACGCAGTATTTT. This translates into CASSPPGGRRTDTQYF.

Only a few counts were recorded for this clonotype. The rearrangement uses TRBV4-1 and TRBJ2-2; no clear D gene. CDR1 and CDR2 from the germline V gene are MGHRA and YSYEKL. Trimming took 6 bases from V and 1 from J, leaving 12 bases between them. The CDR3 spans 15 residues. The CDR3 region is CASSRSILNTGELFF. The CDR3 nucleotides read TGCGCCAGCAGTCGCAGCATTTTGAACACCGGGGAGCTGTTTTTT.

This clonotype was detected a few times. J is TRBJ2-1 and V is TRBV25-1; 8 bases line up with TRBD1. CDR3 length equals 16 residues. From germline, CDR1 is MGHDK and CDR2 SYGVNS. The trim removed 3 bases at V and 1 base at J, leaving 5 bases unmatched. The CDR3 loop reads CASSDLGQVSYNEQFF. CDR3 nucleotides: TGTGCCAGCAGTGATTTGGGACAGGTGTCCTACAATGAGCAGTTCTTC.